This is a list of T cell receptor beta chains from one sample in a study of vaccination effects on CD4 cells after COVID-19. Their recognized antigens are unknown. Generated by immunoSEQ multiplex PCR, the TCRdb table keeps only in-frame clones and is missing some. Here the sample spans some 46,000 clones, less than 85% being singletons. The sequenced sample was CD4+ T cells from PBMCs cultured without peptide, obtained after COVID-19 vaccination. These receptors all stem from a human donor who had a prior SARS-CoV-2 infection. The CDR3 runs from the conserved cysteine through the conserved F or W. The order of the fields is D gene, clone size, J gene, V gene, CDR3 length, CDR3 protein, CDR3 DNA. The D gene is left open where the match is weak. Clone size is stated in some rows and not others, as once, few, many or a class when expanded.

TRBD2 | . | TRBJ2-3 | TRBV18 | 17 | CASSPLIAGDTTDTQYF | TGTGCCAGCTCACCATTAATAGCGGGAGATACCACAGATACGCAGTATTTT
. | . | TRBJ2-1 | TRBV7-2 | 15 | CASSLVTTDYNEQFF | TGTGCCAGCAGCTTAGTAACGACGGACTACAATGAGCAGTTCTTC
. | once | TRBJ2-4 | TRBV7-9 | 14 | CASSLVGPWDIQYF | TGTGCCAGCAGCCTCGTCGGGCCATGGGACATTCAGTACTTC
. | . | TRBJ1-1 | TRBV5-1 | 11 | CASRGDTEAFF | TGCGCCAGCAGAGGGGACACTGAAGCTTTCTTT
TRBD2 | . | TRBJ2-1 | TRBV5-1 | 16 | CASSLTSGRPYNEQFF | TGCGCCAGCAGCCTTACTAGCGGAAGACCCTACAATGAGCAGTTCTTC
. | once | TRBJ2-7 | TRBV7-8 | 17 | CASSLVPGNTNPGEQYF | TGTGCCAGCAGCTTAGTGCCGGGCAACACTAACCCCGGCGAGCAGTACTTC
. | few | TRBJ2-2 | TRBV6-1 | 14 | CASSDETNTGELFF | TGTGCCAGCAGTGATGAGACGAACACCGGGGAGCTGTTTTTT
. | . | TRBJ2-5 | TRBV25-1 | 15 | CASSESTGVVETQYF | TGTGCCAGCAGTGAATCGACAGGAGTGGTAGAGACCCAGTACTTC
. | . | TRBJ1-2 | TRBV12-3/TRBV12-4 | 13 | CASSPREVYGYTF | TGTGCCAGCAGTCCTCGAGAGGTCTATGGCTACACCTTC
. | . | TRBJ2-7 | TRBV20-1 | 13 | CSASGLVEYEQYF | TGCAGTGCCAGTGGTCTAGTGGAGTACGAGCAGTACTTC
. | few | TRBJ2-1 | TRBV4-1 | 15 | CASSPRLVQYNEQFF | TGCGCCAGCAGCCCAAGACTCGTACAGTACAATGAGCAGTTCTTC
TRBD1 | . | TRBJ2-7 | TRBV16 | 16 | CASSQYRQGQTYEQYF | TGTGCCAGCAGCCAATACCGACAGGGGCAGACCTACGAGCAGTACTTC
TRBD1 | . | TRBJ1-4 | TRBV5-1 | 17 | CASSRTFQGGADEKLFF | TGCGCCAGCAGCCGAACTTTTCAAGGGGGCGCCGATGAAAAACTGTTTTTT
TRBD2 | few | TRBJ2-2 | TRBV2 | 14 | CASSDIAGPGELFF | TGTGCCAGCAGCGACATAGCGGGACCCGGGGAGCTGTTTTTT
. | . | TRBJ2-7 | TRBV6-5 | 12 | CASSSLGGEQYF | TGTGCCAGCAGTTCCCTAGGTGGAGAGCAGTACTTC
TRBD1 | . | TRBJ2-7 | TRBV18 | 17 | CASSPGTGGPDSYEQYF | TGTGCCAGCTCACCGGGGACAGGGGGCCCCGACTCCTACGAGCAGTACTTC
TRBD2 | . | TRBJ2-1 | TRBV19 | 17 | CASSIGPGLAGGNEQFF | TGTGCCAGTAGTATAGGCCCGGGACTAGCGGGAGGCAATGAGCAGTTCTTC
. | once | TRBJ1-1 | TRBV19 | 14 | CASSNGGWNTEAFF | TGTGCCAGTAGTAACGGGGGATGGAACACTGAAGCTTTCTTT
TRBD2 | . | TRBJ2-1 | TRBV24-1 | 16 | CATSDPGLAGGDEQFF | TGTGCCACCAGTGATCCGGGACTAGCGGGGGGGGATGAGCAGTTCTTC
. | . | TRBJ1-1 | TRBV6-5 | 14 | CASSYKGRGTEAFF | TGTGCCAGCAGTTATAAAGGGCGGGGCACTGAAGCTTTCTTT
. | . | TRBJ2-7 | TRBV4-3 | 16 | CASSQVGDARYYEQYF | TGCGCCAGCAGCCAAGTAGGGGACGCCAGATACTACGAGCAGTACTTC
. | . | TRBJ2-7 | TRBV28 | 13 | CASSLTVTYEQYF | TGTGCCAGCAGTTTGACAGTCACCTACGAGCAGTACTTC
. | few | TRBJ1-1 | TRBV7-3 | 13 | CASSLTGQTEAFF | TGTGCCAGCAGCTTAACAGGACAGACAGAAGCTTTCTTT
. | few | TRBJ1-1 | TRBV27 | 13 | CASSFWGAREAFF | TGTGCCAGCAGTTTCTGGGGGGCAAGGGAAGCTTTCTTT
TRBD1 | few | TRBJ2-3 | TRBV7-3 | 17 | CASSFPTGGSGTDTQYF | TGTGCCAGCAGCTTCCCGACAGGGGGCTCGGGGACAGATACGCAGTATTTT
TRBD1 | . | TRBJ2-6 | TRBV30 | 19 | CAWRPDKRDRDPGANVLTF | TGTGCCTGGAGACCCGACAAAAGGGACAGGGATCCTGGGGCCAACGTCCTGACTTTC
. | medium-sized | TRBJ2-1 | TRBV7-2 | 14 | CASRPQGAYNEQFF | TGTGCCAGCCGACCGCAGGGAGCCTACAATGAGCAGTTCTTC
TRBD1 | . | TRBJ1-2 | TRBV6-6 | 15 | CASSLRTGMGYGYTF | TGTGCCAGCAGTCTAAGGACAGGGATGGGATATGGCTACACCTTC
TRBD2 | . | TRBJ2-4 | TRBV19 | 16 | CASSFLAGGPGNIQYF | TGTGCCAGTAGTTTCTTAGCGGGAGGGCCAGGGAACATTCAGTACTTC
. | once | TRBJ2-5 | TRBV7-4 | 12 | CASRRGGETQYF | TGTGCCAGCAGGCGAGGGGGGGAGACCCAGTACTTC
TRBD2 | . | TRBJ2-3 | TRBV7-2 | 14 | CASSPTGTSGTQYF | TGTGCCAGCAGCCCTACGGGGACTAGCGGGACGCAGTATTTT
. | . | TRBJ2-1 | TRBV7-3 | 16 | CASSPSRVSSYNEQFF | TGTGCCAGCAGCCCCAGTAGGGTAAGCTCCTACAATGAGCAGTTCTTC
. | . | TRBJ2-1 | TRBV29-1 | 10 | CSVVVGEQFF | TGCAGCGTTGTTGTGGGTGAGCAGTTCTTC
TRBD1 | . | TRBJ1-2 | TRBV4-3 | 19 | CASSVTPPGTGRGPYGYTF | TGCGCCAGCAGCGTAACGCCCCCCGGGACAGGAAGGGGTCCCTATGGCTACACCTTC
. | . | TRBJ2-2 | TRBV7-9 | 16 | CASSLVSRMPSGELFF | TGTGCCAGCAGCTTAGTTAGCCGCATGCCCTCCGGGGAGCTGTTTTTT
. | . | TRBJ2-7 | TRBV5-6 | 15 | CASSLTGLLTYEQYF | TGTGCCAGCAGCTTAACGGGACTTTTAACCTACGAGCAGTACTTC
. | . | TRBJ1-6 | TRBV6-5 | 13 | CATFRQPNSPLHF | TGTGCCACGTTTCGGCAGCCAAATTCACCCCTCCACTTT
. | . | TRBJ2-7 | TRBV20-1 | 12 | CSASRGTYEQYF | TGCAGTGCTAGTAGGGGAACCTACGAGCAGTACTTC
TRBD2 | . | TRBJ2-1 | TRBV6-2/TRBV6-3 | 17 | CASSYPYGAGVDNEQFF | TGTGCCAGCAGTTACCCGTATGGGGCGGGGGTAGACAATGAGCAGTTCTTC
TRBD2 | . | TRBJ2-1 | TRBV24-1 | 15 | CATSESAGGLTEQFF | TGTGCCACCAGTGAGTCAGCGGGGGGGCTAACGGAGCAGTTCTTC
TRBD2 | . | TRBJ2-1 | TRBV7-6 | 15 | CASSRSGRARDEQFF | TGTGCCAGCAGCCGAAGCGGGAGGGCCCGGGATGAGCAGTTCTTC
. | . | TRBJ2-7 | TRBV7-2 | 13 | CASSLVSGAEQYF | TGTGCCAGCAGCTTAGTTTCCGGGGCCGAGCAGTACTTC
. | . | TRBJ2-1 | TRBV21-1 | 15 | CASSLPSGRRNEQFF | TGTGCCAGCAGCTTGCCGAGCGGGAGGCGGAATGAGCAGTTCTTC
TRBD1 | . | TRBJ2-1 | TRBV6-4 | 13 | CASSDNRGHEQFF | TGTGCCAGCAGTGATAACAGGGGTCATGAGCAGTTCTTC